Each of the 29 T cell receptor beta chains below was sequenced from the same sample in a study of shared clonotypes between healthy human individuals. As defined, naive CD8 cells were CD45RO-negative and positively selected for CCR7, with terminally differentiated effector memory CD45RA+ cells excluded. Using immunoSEQ multiplex PCR, the repertoire was profiled, and TCRdb retains in-frame clones only, with some absent. The table includes 450,000 to 700,000 clones, about 95% detected once. Sequencing was carried out using naive CD8+ T cells sorted from blood. The origin of the receptors is a woman in her thirties in good health.

This chain joins TRBV4-2 and TRBJ2-5; the D gene is possibly TRBD2 (5 bases). The CDR3 contains 11 residues. Looked up from germline, CDR1 is LGHNA and CDR2 is YNFKEQ. V was shortened by 0 bases and J by 11 bases, with 7 bases between the two germline ends. The CDR3 region has the DNA TGTGCCAGCAGCCAAGAGGGAGAGCAGTACTTC. Translating gives CASSQEGEQYF.

This chain links TRBV29-1 with TRBJ1-2; D gene ambiguous. Trimming took off 5 bases at V and 0 bases at J, with 10 bases between the two ends. CDR1 SQVTM and CDR2 ANQGSEA come from the germline V gene. The CDR3 has 13 amino acids. The CDR3 loop is CSVSTGANYGYTF. For the CDR3, the DNA is TGCAGCGTTTCCACCGGGGCTAACTATGGCTACACCTTC.

With respect to this clone: Germline is not matched at one junction end, which may reflect a read error. The V gene is TRBV5-6, the J gene TRBJ2-7; the D gene could be TRBD1 or TRBD2 (6 bases each). The CDR3 has 13 amino acids. Germline-derived CDR1 and CDR2 are SGHDT and YYEEEE. This CDR3 is CASTLGGAYEQYF. The CDR3 DNA is TGTGCCAGCACCTTGGGGGGCGCCTACGAGCAGTACTTC.

J is TRBJ1-1 and V is TRBV13, with D maybe TRBD1 (5 bases). The germline V and J ends were trimmed by 5 bases and 1 base, with 8 bases remaining between them. The CDR3 is 13 residues long. The germline V gene encodes CDR1 PRHDT and CDR2 FYEKMQ (reference sequence). The DNA for the CDR3 is TGTGCCAGCAGCATAACAGGGAACACTGAAGCTTTCTTT. It codes for CASSITGNTEAFF.

The CDR3: CASSTGTFTSTDTQYF. As DNA, the CDR3 is TGTGCCAGTAGTACCGGGACTTTTACTAGCACAGATACGCAGTATTTT. The chain recombines TRBV19 with TRBJ2-3; D is perhaps TRBD2 (6 bases). Germline CDR1 LNHDA, CDR2 SQIVND (reference sequence). Trimming left V 4 bases short and J 0 bases short, with 14 bases between. This CDR3 contains 16 residues.

This chain links TRBV2 with TRBJ1-1; 9 bases fit TRBD1. This CDR3 is built from 14 residues. V gave up 5 bases and J gave up 1 base; unmatched junction bases: 2. In germline, CDR1 is SNHLY, CDR2 FYNNEI. The CDR3 nucleotides read TGTGCCAGCAGTACAGGGGGCACGAACACTGAAGCTTTCTTT. Its protein is CASSTGGTNTEAFF.

This clone was seen once. This chain joins TRBV5-6 and TRBJ2-7; 7 positions match TRBD2. The CDR3 has 15 amino acids. The V segment lost 0 bases and the J segment 2 bases; nucleotides outside the gene matches: 5. Looked up from germline, CDR1 is SGHDT and CDR2 is YYEEEE. As DNA, the CDR3 is TGTGCCAGCAGCTTGGTAGCGGGCCCCGCCTACGAGCAGTACTTC. Translation: CASSLVAGPAYEQYF.

CDR3 residues: CASSLFLAKSHEQYF. The CDR3 DNA is TGTGCCAGCAGTTTATTCCTAGCGAAGTCCCACGAGCAGTACTTC. This chain connects TRBV28 to TRBJ2-7; D possibly corresponds to TRBD2 (6 bases). The CDR3 runs 15 residues. CDR1 is MDHEN, CDR2 SYDVKM, per germline. Trimming removed 1 base at V and 5 bases at J, with 15 bases between. The entire variable domain, with the rest obtained from reference TRBV28 and TRBJ2-7, is as follows: DVKVTQSSRYLVKRTGEKVFLECVQDMDHENMFWYRQDPGLGLRLIYFSYDVKMKEKGDIPEGYSVSREKKERFSLILESASTNQTSMYLCASSLFLAKSHEQYFGPGTRLTVT.

The chain joins TRBV4-1 to TRBJ2-5; 7 positions agree with TRBD2. Matching the DNA end better, TRBJ2-7 makes the J call doubtful. There are 15 residues in the CDR3. Germline loops: CDR1 MGHRA, CDR2 YSYEKL. The CDR3 nucleotides are TGCGCCAGCAGCCAATTTCTAGCGGAGGCCTACGAGCAGTACTTC. This codes for CASSQFLAEAYEQYF.

Worth noting for this clone: The identical CDR3 is also encoded by other nucleotide sequences in the sample. The V gene is TRBV5-1, the J gene TRBJ2-1, with D tentatively TRBD1 (6 bases). The V gene's germline CDR1 is SGHRS and CDR2 YFSETQ. The germline V and J ends were trimmed by 0 bases and 3 bases, with 10 bases remaining between them. The CDR3 covers 15 residues. The CDR3 nucleotides are TGCGCCAGCAGCTTGGTTGGGGGCAGCTACAATGAGCAGTTCTTC. It encodes CASSLVGGSYNEQFF.

Comments on this clone: The same CDR3 also results from other DNA sequences found in this sample. The chain has TRBV19 and TRBJ2-7; D unresolved. The CDR3 has 13 residues. V was clipped by 2 bases and J by 1 base, with 6 bases between them. Germline V gives CDR1 LNHDA, CDR2 SQIVND (reference sequence). The CDR3 DNA is TGTGCCAGTAGTATATCTGAGTCCTACGAGCAGTACTTC. Protein sequence: CASSISESYEQYF.

The V call is TRBV15, the J call TRBJ1-5, with unresolved D. The CDR3 has 14 residues. Trimming pared 5 bases from V and 9 bases from J, leaving 17 bases between. Looked up from germline, CDR1 is LNHNV and CDR2 is YYDKDF (reference sequence). The CDR3 sequence is CATSDTELSWPQHF. The CDR3 region has the DNA TGTGCCACCAGCGACACAGAACTATCGTGGCCCCAGCATTTT.

The chain combines TRBV7-6 with TRBJ2-7, with no clear D. CDR3 size: 12 residues. Germline V gene lookup returns CDR1 SGHVS and CDR2 FNYEAQ. Trimming removed 0 bases at V and 6 bases at J, with 6 bases between. The CDR3 sequence: CASSLASGEQYF. In DNA, the CDR3 is TGTGCCAGCAGCTTAGCGTCTGGCGAGCAGTACTTC.

The chain employs TRBV7-8 and TRBJ2-7; D gene ambiguous. Germline values: CDR1 SGHVS, CDR2 FQNEAQ. The length of the CDR3 is 14 residues. The V end was cut by 2 bases, the J end by 2 bases, with 10 bases between. For the CDR3, the DNA is TGTGCCAGCAGCTTAATCCCTCCGCCCTACGAGCAGTACTTC. Translated: CASSLIPPPYEQYF.

This chain connects TRBV5-6 to TRBJ2-1; a weak D match, TRBD2 (6 bases). Trimming removed 4 bases at V and 4 bases at J, with 18 bases between. Germline CDR1 reads SGHDT; CDR2 reads YYEEEE. CDR3 size: 16 residues. The CDR3 is CASSPGERLEYNEQFF. The CDR3 DNA is TGTGCCAGCAGCCCAGGCGAGAGACTAGAATACAATGAGCAGTTCTTC. Filled out from reference TRBV5-6 and TRBJ2-1, the complete variable domain reads DAGVTQSPTHLIKTRGQQVTLRCSPKSGHDTVSWYQQALGQGPQFIFQYYEEEERQRGNFPDRFSGHQFPNYSSELNVNALLLGDSALYLCASSPGERLEYNEQFFGPGTRLTVL.

The rearrangement uses TRBV5-4 and TRBJ1-2, with TRBD1 identical over 8 bases. The V gene's germline CDR1 is SGHNT and CDR2 YYREEE (reference sequence). V trimming: 4 bases; J trimming: 6 bases; junction bases outside the gene matches: 8. There are 14 residues in the CDR3. The chain's CDR3 is CASSGRTGMDGYTF. DNA for the CDR3: TGTGCCAGCAGCGGGCGGACAGGGATGGATGGCTACACCTTC.

This sequence joins TRBV21-1 and TRBJ2-3; the tabulated D call, TRBD2, remains unverified against the DNA. TRBV21-1 is termed a pseudogene. The CDR3 runs 16 residues. CDR3 DNA: TGTGCCAGCAGCAGCGGGACTAGCGCCGGCACAGATACGCAGTATTTT. It translates to CASSSGTSAGTDTQYF.

The rearrangement uses TRBV7-8 and TRBJ2-1; 7 bases are shared with TRBD2. V trimming: 1 base; J trimming: 1 base; junction bases outside the gene matches: 1. The germline V gene has CDR1 SGHVS and CDR2 FQNEAQ. The CDR3 sequence is 15 residues long. CDR3: CASSLGGGSYNEQFF. CDR3 DNA: TGTGCCAGCAGCTTAGGCGGGGGTTCCTACAATGAGCAGTTCTTC.

The chain recombines TRBV27 with TRBJ1-1; D uncertain. V shed 3 bases and J shed 5 bases, with 13 bases lying between them. The germline CDR1 and CDR2 sequences are MNHEY and SMNVEV (reference sequence). The CDR3 contains 14 residues. The CDR3 nucleotides read TGTGCCAGCAGTTTGGGATGGTCGGGGACTGAAGCTTTCTTT. Translation: CASSLGWSGTEAFF.

This chain connects TRBV7-9 to TRBJ2-7; 7 nucleotides match TRBD1. Germline CDR1 reads SEHNR; CDR2 reads FQNEAQ (reference sequence). The CDR3 consists of 15 residues. V lost 4 bases to trimming and J lost 1 base; unmatched junction nucleotides: 7. CDR3 in amino acids: CASSSGGQMSYEQYF. The CDR3, as DNA: TGTGCCAGCAGCTCAGGGGGACAGATGTCCTACGAGCAGTACTTC.

As for this clone: Other DNA variants within this sample encode the same CDR3. The genes are TRBV27 and TRBJ1-4; perhaps TRBD1 as D (6 bases). V shed 2 bases and J shed 7 bases, with 11 bases lying between them. Per the germline V gene, CDR1 is MNHEY and CDR2 is SMNVEV (reference sequence). The CDR3 contains 14 residues. Here the CDR3 DNA reads TGTGCCAGCAGTTTAGGGGGGGCGAGTGAAAAACTGTTTTTT. Amino acids: CASSLGGASEKLFF.

Only one count was recorded for this clone. The chain is built from TRBV28 and TRBJ2-1; D is possibly TRBD1 (5 bases). The CDR3 consists of 15 residues. V was trimmed by 8 bases and J by 5 bases, leaving 19 bases between them. Per germline, CDR1 MDHEN and CDR2 SYDVKM. CDR3 loop: CASDSPRERDNEQFF. As DNA, the CDR3 is TGTGCCAGCGACTCCCCCAGGGAAAGGGACAATGAGCAGTTCTTC.

This rearrangement joins TRBV6-1 to TRBJ1-1; TRBD1 matches at 7 bases. Germline V gives CDR1 MNHNS, CDR2 SASEGT. This CDR3 region has 15 residues. Trimming removed 4 bases from V and 0 bases from J; junction bases left unmatched: 5. CDR3 nucleotide sequence: TGTGCCAGCAGTGGGACACAGGGGCTGAACACTGAAGCTTTCTTT. Protein sequence: CASSGTQGLNTEAFF.

The gene calls are TRBV27 and TRBJ2-5; TRBD2 agrees at 10 bases. The germline V gene encodes CDR1 MNHEY and CDR2 SMNVEV (reference sequence). The CDR3 runs 16 residues. V lost 2 bases and J lost 5; bases outside the gene matches: 8. The DNA of the CDR3 is TGTGCCAGCAGTTTACTAGCGGGAGAGGGGCAGGAGACCCAGTACTTC. Protein sequence: CASSLLAGEGQETQYF.

This chain uses TRBV7-8 with TRBJ2-7, with D unclear. CDR1 is SGHVS and CDR2 is FQNEAQ in the germline V gene. The CDR3 runs to 12 residues. Trimming pared 2 bases from V and 9 bases from J, leaving 11 bases between. CDR3 nucleotide sequence: TGTGCCAGCAGCTTAAGCCCAGGTGGGCAGTACTTC. It encodes CASSLSPGGQYF.

This clone came up once. This chain uses TRBV6-5 with TRBJ1-2; a weak D match, TRBD1 (6 bases). There are 12 residues in the CDR3. Germline V gene data show CDR1 as MNHEY and CDR2 as SVGAGI. V lost 8 bases and J lost 5, with 12 bases in between. Written as DNA, the CDR3 is TGTGCCAGCGAAGGGGGTCCTTATGGCTACACCTTC. Its translation is CASEGGPYGYTF.

This chain links TRBV27 with TRBJ2-1; D call uncertain. The CDR3 is made up of 15 amino acids. CDR1 and CDR2 (germline): MNHEY, SMNVEV (reference sequence). V was shortened by 1 base and J by 4 bases, with 11 bases between the two germline ends. The CDR3 nucleotides read TGTGCCAGCAGTTTATTCCAGTCCTTATACAATGAGCAGTTCTTC. Encoded protein: CASSLFQSLYNEQFF.

The chain is built from TRBV6-5 and TRBJ2-7; perhaps TRBD1 as D (6 bases). CDR1 and CDR2 from the germline V gene are MNHEY and SVGAGI. Trimming cost V 0 bases and J 9 bases, with 15 bases left between them. This CDR3 is 14 amino acids long. CDR3 region: CASSYSTQGSGQYF. The DNA for the CDR3 is TGTGCCAGCAGTTACTCGACACAGGGAAGCGGGCAGTACTTC.

A single count supports this clone. The rearrangement joins TRBV19 to TRBJ2-1; 7 positions match TRBD1. There are 16 residues in the CDR3. The trim removed 0 bases at V and 2 bases at J, leaving 4 bases unmatched. CDR1 and CDR2 (germline): LNHDA, SQIVND (reference sequence). The DNA of the CDR3 is TGTGCCAGTAGTATAGATCTAGGACAGGCCTACAATGAGCAGTTCTTC. It translates to CASSIDLGQAYNEQFF. The full variable domain, in which reference TRBV19 and TRBJ2-1 provide the parts outside the CDR3, is DGGITQSPKYLFRKEGQNVTLSCEQNLNHDAMYWYRQDPGQGLRLIYYSQIVNDFQKGDIAEGYSVSREKKESFPLTVTSAQKNPTAFYLCASSIDLGQAYNEQFFGPGTRLTVL.